The 6 T cell receptor beta chains below all came from one sample that was sequenced in a study of blood T cell repertoires in COVID-19. The repertoire was sequenced with immunoSEQ multiplex PCR; TCRdb's copy has only in-frame clones and lacks some. This sample carries 130,000 to 150,000 clones, 65% to 85% of them seen once, and the ten largest clones take 5%. The specimen was peripheral blood. Receptors were obtained from a woman aged 50 to 60 with acute or convalescent COVID-19.

The genes are TRBV2 and TRBJ1-5; D perhaps matches TRBD1 (5 bases). The V end was cut by 5 bases, the J end by 4 bases, with 15 bases between. The germline CDR1 and CDR2 sequences are SNHLY and FYNNEI. This CDR3 has 15 amino acids. In DNA form, the CDR3 reads TGTGCCAGCAGTTTCGACAGTCCAATAAATCAGCCCCAGCATTTT. Translating gives CASSFDSPINQPQHF.

The V and J genes are TRBV7-9 and TRBJ1-3; D unclear. CDR3 length: 15 residues. In germline, CDR1 is SEHNR, CDR2 FQNEAQ (reference sequence). V gave up 8 bases and J gave up 0 bases, with 14 bases separating them. CDR3 loop: CASCLDLSSGNTIYF. In DNA form, the CDR3 reads TGTGCCAGCTGTTTAGACCTGAGCTCTGGAAACACCATATATTTT.

The gene calls are TRBV15 and TRBJ1-2, with 9 bases aligning to TRBD1. The germline CDR1 and CDR2 sequences are LNHNV and YYDKDF (reference sequence). V shed 1 base and J 7 bases; nucleotides not matched to a gene: 16. The CDR3 consists of 18 residues. CDR3 protein: CATSRAPGQGLSPSGYTF. CDR3 nucleotides: TGTGCCACCAGCAGAGCGCCCGGACAGGGGTTATCCCCCTCTGGCTACACCTTC. Filled out from reference TRBV15 and TRBJ1-2, the complete variable domain reads DAMVIQNPRYQVTQFGKPVTLSCSQTLNHNVMYWYQQKSSQAPKLLFHYYDKDFNNEADTPDNFQSRRPNTSFCFLDIRSPGLGDTAMYLCATSRAPGQGLSPSGYTFGSGTRLTVV.

This clone has just a few counts. This chain uses TRBV9 with TRBJ2-3; 8 nucleotides match TRBD2. The V segment lost 4 bases and the J segment 1 base; nucleotides outside the gene matches: 8. CDR1 and CDR2 (germline): SGDLS, YYNGEE. The CDR3 runs to 16 residues. In DNA form, the CDR3 reads TGTGCCAGCAGCCCCCAGGGAGCGGGGGGCACAGATACGCAGTATTTT. Translation: CASSPQGAGGTDTQYF.

V gene TRBV10-3 combines with J gene TRBJ1-1; tentatively, D is TRBD1 (5 bases). Per germline, CDR1 ENHRY and CDR2 SYGVKD. Trimming removed 4 bases at V and 0 bases at J, with 15 bases between. The CDR3 loop spans 16 amino acids. CDR3 loop: CAISALQGTVNTEAFF. Here the CDR3 DNA reads TGTGCCATCAGTGCTCTTCAGGGAACAGTGAACACTGAAGCTTTCTTT.

The genes are TRBV11-2 and TRBJ1-1, with a possible D match to TRBD1 (5 bases). Germline-derived CDR1 and CDR2 are SGHAT and FQNNGV. Trimming removed 2 bases at V and 4 bases at J, with 11 bases between. There are 14 residues in the CDR3. CDR3 sequence reads: CASSLRQGSTEAFF. The CDR3 DNA reads TGTGCCAGCAGCTTAAGGCAGGGCAGCACTGAAGCTTTCTTT.